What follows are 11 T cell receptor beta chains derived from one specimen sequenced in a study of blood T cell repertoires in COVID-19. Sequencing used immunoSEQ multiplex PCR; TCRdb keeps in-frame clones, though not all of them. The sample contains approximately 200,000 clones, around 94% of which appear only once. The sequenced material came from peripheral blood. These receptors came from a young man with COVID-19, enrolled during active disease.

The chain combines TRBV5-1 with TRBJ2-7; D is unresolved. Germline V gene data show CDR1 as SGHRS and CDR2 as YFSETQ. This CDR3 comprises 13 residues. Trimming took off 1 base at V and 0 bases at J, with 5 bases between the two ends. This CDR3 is CASSLPFSYEQYF. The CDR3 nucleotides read TGCGCCAGCAGCTTGCCCTTCTCCTACGAGCAGTACTTC. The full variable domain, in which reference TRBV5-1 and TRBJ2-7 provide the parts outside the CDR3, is KAGVTQTPRYLIKTRGQQVTLSCSPISGHRSVSWYQQTPGQGLQFLFEYFSETQRNKGNFPGRFSGRQFSNSRSEMNVSTLELGDSALYLCASSLPFSYEQYFGPGTRLTVT.

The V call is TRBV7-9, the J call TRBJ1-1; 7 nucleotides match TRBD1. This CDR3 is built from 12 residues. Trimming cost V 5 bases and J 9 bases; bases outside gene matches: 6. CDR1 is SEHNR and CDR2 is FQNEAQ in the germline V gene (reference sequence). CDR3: CASSLEQGKAFF. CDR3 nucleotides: TGTGCCAGCAGCCTCGAACAGGGGAAAGCTTTCTTT.

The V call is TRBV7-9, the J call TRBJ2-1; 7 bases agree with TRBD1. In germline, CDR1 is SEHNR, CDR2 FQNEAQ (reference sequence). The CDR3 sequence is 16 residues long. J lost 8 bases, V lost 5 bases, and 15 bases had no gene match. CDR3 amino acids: CASSPRDKATGDEQFF. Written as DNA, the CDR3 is TGTGCCAGCAGCCCACGGGACAAAGCAACAGGGGATGAGCAGTTCTTC.

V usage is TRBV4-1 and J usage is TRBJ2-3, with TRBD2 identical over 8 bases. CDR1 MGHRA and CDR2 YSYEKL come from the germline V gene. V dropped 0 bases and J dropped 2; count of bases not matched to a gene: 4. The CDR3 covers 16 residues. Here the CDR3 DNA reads TGCGCCAGCAGCCAAGAGCGGGGGGCCGACACAGATACGCAGTATTTT. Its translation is CASSQERGADTDTQYF.

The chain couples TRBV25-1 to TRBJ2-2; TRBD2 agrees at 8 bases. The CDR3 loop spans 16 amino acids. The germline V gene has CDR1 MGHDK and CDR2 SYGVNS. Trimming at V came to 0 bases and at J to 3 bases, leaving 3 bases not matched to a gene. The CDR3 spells CASSEYTGGYTGELFF. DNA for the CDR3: TGTGCCAGCAGTGAATATACGGGGGGGTACACCGGGGAGCTGTTTTTT.

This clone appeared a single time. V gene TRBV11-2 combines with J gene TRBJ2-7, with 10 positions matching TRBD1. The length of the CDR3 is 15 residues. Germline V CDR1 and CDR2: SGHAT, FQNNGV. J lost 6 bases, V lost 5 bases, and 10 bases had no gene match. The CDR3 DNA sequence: TGTGCCAGCAGCGCACCGGGACAGGGGTTGGGCGAGCAGTACTTC. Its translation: CASSAPGQGLGEQYF.

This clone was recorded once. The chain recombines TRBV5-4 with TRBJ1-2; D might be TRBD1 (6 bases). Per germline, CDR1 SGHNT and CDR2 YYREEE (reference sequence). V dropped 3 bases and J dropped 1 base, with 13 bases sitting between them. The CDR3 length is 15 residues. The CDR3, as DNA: TGTGCCAGCAGCTATTCCCGGACAGATAACTATGGCTACACCTTC. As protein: CASSYSRTDNYGYTF. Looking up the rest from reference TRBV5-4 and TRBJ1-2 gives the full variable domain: ETGVTQSPTHLIKTRGQQVTLRCSSQSGHNTVSWYQQALGQGPQFIFQYYREEENGRGNFPPRFSGLQFPNYSSELNVNALELDDSALYLCASSYSRTDNYGYTFGSGTRLTVV.

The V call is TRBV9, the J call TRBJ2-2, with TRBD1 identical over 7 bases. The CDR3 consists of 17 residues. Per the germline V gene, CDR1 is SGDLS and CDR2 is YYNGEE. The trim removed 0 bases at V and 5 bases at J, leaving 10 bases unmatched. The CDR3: CASSVGATGVRTGELFF. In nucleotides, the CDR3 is TGTGCCAGCAGCGTAGGGGCCACAGGGGTACGAACCGGGGAGCTGTTTTTT.

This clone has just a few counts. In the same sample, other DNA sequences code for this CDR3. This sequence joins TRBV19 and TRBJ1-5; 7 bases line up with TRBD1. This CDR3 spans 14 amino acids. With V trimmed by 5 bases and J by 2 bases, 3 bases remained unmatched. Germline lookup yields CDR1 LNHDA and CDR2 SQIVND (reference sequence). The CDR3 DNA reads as TGTGCCAGTAGTGCCACAGGGGGCAATCAGCCCCAGCATTTT. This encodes CASSATGGNQPQHF.

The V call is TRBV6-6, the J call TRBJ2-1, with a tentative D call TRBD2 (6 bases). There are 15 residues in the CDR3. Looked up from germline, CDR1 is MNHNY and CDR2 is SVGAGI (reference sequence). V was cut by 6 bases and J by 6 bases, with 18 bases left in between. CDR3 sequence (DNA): TGTGCCAGCAGCTCCAGTCGACTAGTTATCAATGAGCAGTTCTTC. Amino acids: CASSSSRLVINEQFF.

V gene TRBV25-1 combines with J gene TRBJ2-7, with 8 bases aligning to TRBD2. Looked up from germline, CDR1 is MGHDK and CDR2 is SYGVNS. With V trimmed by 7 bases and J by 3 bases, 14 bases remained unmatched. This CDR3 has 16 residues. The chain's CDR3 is CASIGEPGGTDYEQYF. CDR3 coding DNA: TGTGCCAGCATTGGTGAACCGGGGGGGACGGACTACGAGCAGTACTTC.